Here is one T cell receptor (beta chain) with its context. Its antigen is unknown. Germline CDR1 LNHNV, CDR2 YYDKDF (reference sequence). Losses at the gene ends were 0 bases for V and 6 bases for J; bases not matched to a gene: 23. CDR3 size: 22 residues. Some clones are missing from TCRdb's copy, which holds only in-frame ones; the method was immunoSEQ multiplex PCR. The data show roughly 80,000 clones, around 91% seen once. The data are from a study of brain T cells in children with intractable seizures. Overall study results and limits: HCMV serostatus was not known, and viral specificity came from CDR3 similarity only.

Sequencing was limited to surgery cases with top T cell transcript signatures in brain tissue. At least one anti-epileptic drug was given before surgery. This rearrangement joins TRBV15 to TRBJ2-2, with 9 bases identical to TRBD2. The sequence came from a girl aged 2 to 9 with Rasmussen encephalitis and intractable seizures. This specimen was peripheral blood, taken at surgery. CDR3 DNA: TGTGCCACCAGCAGAGACCCCAGGGGTACCTCGAAGACTCGCGGGGGGGCCGGGGAGCTGTTTTTT. Amino acid sequence: CATSRDPRGTSKTRGGAGELFF.